This T cell receptor (beta chain) stems from a study of T-cell memory formation after mild COVID-19 (dated by TCRdb to about 2021). Notes on the research overall: TCR sequence clusters from the two donors were largely donor specific. Two young, previously healthy adult volunteers made up the cohort, one male and one female. Longitudinal TCRalpha and TCRbeta repertoire sequencing tracked T-cell clones expanding and contracting after mild COVID-19 in a couple of donors.

The CDR3 numbers 12 residues from cysteine through phenylalanine. The only DNA kept is the CDR3, 36 bases in frame from the first base. The V and J ends are trimmed by 3 bases and 6 bases, leaving 6 bases between them. Ficoll-Paque density gradient centrifugation was used to isolate PBMCs. This clonotype came up a few times. The antigen it recognizes is unknown. No quality values exist for individual bases; no much larger clone is one base distant. Sequenced on an Illumina NovaSeq 6000. cDNA libraries for TCRalpha and TCRbeta were prepared by 5'RACE using constant-segment primers, with sample barcodes and unique molecular identifiers added. Trizol reagent was used to extract RNA from every sample. Library amplification was performed in two PCR steps, and a second sample barcode and Illumina TruSeq adapters were introduced in the second step. Sequencing of the libraries was done on an Illumina NovaSeq, producing 2 x 150 bp paired-end reads. The authors' pipeline ran thus. Reads were demultiplexed and collapsed into UMI-guided consensus sequences with migec v1.2.7. With mixcr v2.1.11, UMI consensuses were aligned to TRA and TRB V and J templates and assembled into clonotypes. Expanded or contracted clonotypes were those called significant by both edgeR and NoisET, with noise models trained on biological replicates. edgeR calls used a false discovery rate-adjusted p below 0.01 and a log2 fold-change threshold of 1. PCA with hierarchical clustering of max-normalized trajectories of the 1000 most abundant clonotypes was used as exploratory dynamics analysis. Each responding clone was given a CD4 or CD8 phenotype based on the CD4+ and CD8+ repertoires, which had been sequenced separately. The public reads were reanalyzed by TCRdb: fastp trimming at Q25, MiXCR alignment, in-frame beta chains only. Rows with a matching CDR3 protein are joined into one entry that keeps the most common DNA and genes. These V and J calls originate from TCRdb's pipeline instead of the authors' own analysis. The sample has 100,000 or so distinct CDR3 sequences on record, 11% of them singletons. Jointly, the top ten make up more than 35% of the sample.

What the study reported, not specific to this receptor: The study covered only a couple of mild cases, and larger cohorts including severe cases with pre-infection samples were considered necessary. Contracting CD4+ clones turned up mainly in the CM and EM memory subsets, whereas EMRA was where CD8+ clones were enriched. From day 15 to 85, contracting clones showed balanced CD4/CD8 phenotypes, whereas a second wave of clones that expanded from day 15 to 37 leaned towards CD4+. Some responding clones were detected in pre-infection memory, suggesting pre-existing cross-reactive memory T cells joined the SARS-CoV-2 response. Whether the second-wave clones peaking on day 37 were SARS-CoV-2 specific was not confirmed.

The sequenced sample was PBMCs or a T cell subset sorted from them (not recorded which). This receptor was identified in a man aged 18-30 years who had mild COVID-19 (a few samples of this study predate the infection). The sample titles of this study are shuffled in the database, so cell type and time point are left out; the donor was told from shared clones. This chain joins TRBV12-3 or TRBV12-4 to TRBJ1-5, with no D gene named confidently. The CDR3 protein: CASSFWGQPQHF. The nucleotide sequence is given as TGTGCCAGCAGTTTTTGGGGTCAGCCCCAGCATTTT.